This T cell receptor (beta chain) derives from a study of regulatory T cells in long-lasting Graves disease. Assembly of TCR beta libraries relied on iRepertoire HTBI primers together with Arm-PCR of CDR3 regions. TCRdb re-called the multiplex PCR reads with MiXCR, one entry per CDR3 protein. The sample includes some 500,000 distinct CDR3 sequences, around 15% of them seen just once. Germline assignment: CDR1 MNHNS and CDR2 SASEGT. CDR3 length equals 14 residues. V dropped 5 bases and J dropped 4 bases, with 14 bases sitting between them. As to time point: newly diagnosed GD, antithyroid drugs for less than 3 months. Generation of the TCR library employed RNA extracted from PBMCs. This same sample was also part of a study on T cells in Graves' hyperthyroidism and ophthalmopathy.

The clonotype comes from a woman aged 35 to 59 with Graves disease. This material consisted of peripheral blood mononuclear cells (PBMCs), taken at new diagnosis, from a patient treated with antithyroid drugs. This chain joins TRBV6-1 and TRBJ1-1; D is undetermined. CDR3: CASSPDDRGTEAFF. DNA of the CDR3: TGTGCCAGCAGTCCCGACGATCGGGGCACTGAAGCTTTCTTT.